The sequence of this TCR beta chain was determined in a study of OX40 agonist ivuxolimab in advanced cancers. At the level of the study: While on treatment, patients had intravenous ivuxolimab at 0.01 to 10 mg/kg every 2 weeks. The study, taken as a whole, reports: Normalized T-cell clonal expansion was also low in some nonresponders. CD8+ T cells showed, on average, more clonal expansion than CD4+ cells. Clonal expansion by week 6 occurred in CD4+ and CD8+ blood T cells (at 0.1 to 3.0 mg/kg).

The CDR3 contains 13 residues. The V gene lost 3 bases and the J gene lost 4 bases, with 8 bases spanning the gap. Germline CDR1 SGHTA, CDR2 FQGTGA. The repertoire was sequenced with immunoSEQ multiplex PCR; TCRdb's copy has only in-frame clones and lacks some. Of tens of thousands of clones in the sample, about three quarters are singletons; the top ten hold around 19%. Details on this clone: Its cognate antigen is unknown.

This TCR was recovered from an adult with an advanced solid tumor such as melanoma, head and neck, liver or kidney cancer. The V gene is TRBV7-3, the J gene TRBJ2-3; D remains ambiguous. Sequenced material: CD4+ or CD8+ T cells sorted from blood, taken in a trial of the OX40 agonist ivuxolimab. For the CDR3, the DNA is TGTGCCAGCAGCTTGGACGCCGCAGATACGCAGTATTTT. Translated, it gives CASSLDAADTQYF.